The 14 T cell receptor beta chains reported below all come from one sample, sequenced in a study of blood T cell repertoires in COVID-19. The assay was immunoSEQ multiplex PCR, and TCRdb's table has in-frame clones only and misses some. This sample yields some 260,000 clones, of which roughly 90% are seen a single time; roughly 10% belongs to the top ten. Source material: PBMCs or T cells enriched from blood (not recorded which). The receptors derive from a man aged 40-50 years who had recovered from COVID-19.

V usage is TRBV24-1 and J usage is TRBJ2-1; D is uncertain. The germline V gene has CDR1 KGHDR and CDR2 SFDVKD. CDR3 length: 14 residues. V lost 4 bases, J lost 4 bases, and 10 bases lay in between. The CDR3 reads CATSDPEAYNEQFF. CDR3 in DNA: TGTGCCACCAGTGACCCCGAGGCGTACAATGAGCAGTTCTTC.

V and J are TRBV5-5 and TRBJ2-1; perhaps TRBD2 as D (5 bases). CDR3 length equals 13 residues. Per germline, CDR1 SGHKS and CDR2 YYEKEE (reference sequence). The germline V and J ends were trimmed by 2 bases and 9 bases, with 12 bases remaining between them. CDR3 DNA sequence: TGTGCCAGCAGCTTCACTGTCGGAGGTGAGCAGTTCTTC. Its protein product is CASSFTVGGEQFF.

The chain links TRBV10-1 to TRBJ2-4, with D possibly TRBD2 on 5 matching bases. The CDR3 loop spans 14 amino acids. The germline V and J ends were trimmed by 0 bases and 9 bases, with 12 bases remaining between them. Germline V gene sequence: CDR1 WNHNN, CDR2 SYGVQD (reference sequence). DNA of the CDR3: TGCGCCAGCAGTGAGTCGAGGGAATGGGGCATTCAGTACTTC. Encoded protein: CASSESREWGIQYF.

The chain couples TRBV25-1 to TRBJ1-1; TRBD1 agrees at 9 bases. The CDR3 is 16 residues long. The V segment lost 6 bases and the J segment 8 bases; nucleotides outside the gene matches: 16. CDR1 and CDR2 (germline): MGHDK, SYGVNS. The CDR3 reads CASSPGTGFLNSEAFF. The CDR3 region has the DNA TGTGCCAGCAGCCCCGGGACAGGGTTTCTTAATTCAGAAGCTTTCTTT.

The rearrangement links TRBV6-4 to TRBJ2-3; tentative D call: TRBD1 (6 bases). Germline CDR1 is MRHNA and CDR2 is SNTAGT. V lost 3 bases and J lost 6, with 13 bases in between. This CDR3 region has 14 residues. DNA of the CDR3: TGTGCCAGCAGTGAAGGACAGTCAGGGGATACGCAGTATTTT. Protein product: CASSEGQSGDTQYF.

The chain employs TRBV19 and TRBJ2-7; 10 positions match TRBD2. Germline CDR1 and CDR2: LNHDA and SQIVND (reference sequence). The junction had 14 bases not matched to a gene; V was cut back by 9 bases and J by 3 bases. This CDR3 is built from 16 residues. The CDR3 region is CASATDRLAGGYEQYF. In DNA, the CDR3 is TGTGCCAGCGCTACGGACCGACTAGCGGGCGGCTACGAGCAGTACTTC.

The rearrangement uses TRBV24-1 and TRBJ2-3; the match to TRBD1 covers 9 bases. The CDR3 has 17 amino acids. Losses at the gene ends were 4 bases for V and 2 bases for J; bases not matched to a gene: 9. CDR1 KGHDR and CDR2 SFDVKD come from the germline V gene. The CDR3 loop is CATSDLRRQGVTDTQYF. The CDR3 DNA sequence: TGTGCCACCAGTGACCTTCGCAGACAGGGGGTCACAGATACGCAGTATTTT.

The CDR3 region has the DNA TGTGCCAGCAGTCCCGACAGGGGAGAAGCTTTCTTT. It encodes CASSPDRGEAFF. The V call is TRBV11-1, the J call TRBJ1-1; 8 nucleotides line up with TRBD1. V shed 6 bases and J 8 bases; nucleotides not matched to a gene: 5. There are 12 residues in the CDR3. Looked up from germline, CDR1 is SGHAT and CDR2 is FQDESV (reference sequence).

CDR3 amino acids: CATSGGGTGQETQYF. CDR3 coding DNA: TGTGCCACCAGTGGAGGGGGGACAGGGCAAGAGACCCAGTACTTC. The V call is TRBV24-1, the J call TRBJ2-5; 9 bases are shared with TRBD1. CDR3 length: 15 amino acids. CDR1 is KGHDR and CDR2 is SFDVKD in the germline V gene. With 5 bases clipped from V and 2 bases from J, the junction kept 5 bases outside the gene matches.

This sequence joins TRBV11-2 and TRBJ1-2; TRBD1 might be the D (5 bases). Per the germline V gene, CDR1 is SGHAT and CDR2 is FQNNGV. The V end lost 0 bases, the J end lost 7 bases, and 15 bases lay between the germline ends. The CDR3 runs 15 residues. The CDR3 region is CASSLDQARVAGYTF. The CDR3, as DNA: TGTGCCAGCAGCTTAGATCAGGCCAGGGTGGCTGGCTACACCTTC.

This rearrangement joins TRBV7-2 to TRBJ1-6, with TRBD1 matching 7 bases. CDR3 length: 16 amino acids. With V trimmed by 4 bases and J by 5 bases, 8 bases remained unmatched. Germline V gene data show CDR1 as SGHTA and CDR2 as FQGNSA. For the CDR3, the DNA is TGTGCCAGCAGCTCTAGGGGGACAGCCAATAATTCACCCCTCCACTTT. Its protein product is CASSSRGTANNSPLHF.

This clone was observed once. The genes are TRBV10-3 and TRBJ2-2, with D possibly TRBD2 on 5 matching bases. The length of the CDR3 is 14 residues. V was pared by 4 bases and J by 3 bases, with 9 bases between. CDR1 and CDR2 (germline): ENHRY, SYGVKD. The CDR3: CAISAGIDTGELFF. The DNA of the CDR3 is TGTGCCATCAGTGCGGGGATCGACACCGGGGAGCTGTTTTTT.

The chain employs TRBV9 and TRBJ2-5, with D possibly TRBD2 on 5 matching bases. The germline V and J ends were trimmed by 0 bases and 8 bases, with 20 bases remaining between them. Germline loops: CDR1 SGDLS, CDR2 YYNGEE. This CDR3 has 16 residues. The CDR3 sequence is CASSVAGVTDLRTQYF. CDR3 in DNA: TGTGCCAGCAGCGTAGCCGGGGTTACCGACTTGAGAACCCAGTACTTC.

The chain employs TRBV12-5 and TRBJ2-7; tentatively, D is TRBD1 (5 bases). The CDR3 covers 18 residues. Germline assignment: CDR1 LGHNT and CDR2 FRNRAP. The V gene lost 2 bases and the J gene lost 9 bases, with 29 bases spanning the gap. The CDR3 sequence is CASGLLTENLYKWAPQYF. The CDR3 coding sequence is TGTGCTAGTGGTTTGCTGACAGAGAACCTCTACAAGTGGGCACCGCAGTACTTC.